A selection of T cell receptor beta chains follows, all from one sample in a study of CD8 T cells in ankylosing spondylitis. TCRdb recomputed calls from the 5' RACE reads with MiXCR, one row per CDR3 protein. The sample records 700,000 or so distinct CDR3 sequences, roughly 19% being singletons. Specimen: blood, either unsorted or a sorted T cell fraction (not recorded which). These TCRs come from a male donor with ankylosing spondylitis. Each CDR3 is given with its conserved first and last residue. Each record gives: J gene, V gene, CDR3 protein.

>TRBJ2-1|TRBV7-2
CASSLVGGQGAMNEQFF
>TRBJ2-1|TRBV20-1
CSGASGYNEQFF
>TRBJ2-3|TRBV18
CASPNRDLRADTQYF
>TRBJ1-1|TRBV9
CASSVGQMNTEAFF
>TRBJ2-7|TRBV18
CASSPGGEPYEQYF
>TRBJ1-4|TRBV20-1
CSARMGGLEKLFF
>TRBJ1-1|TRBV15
CATSIPTGGNTEAFF
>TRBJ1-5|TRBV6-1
CASSPGRNQPQHF
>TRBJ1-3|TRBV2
CASGERAGNTIYF
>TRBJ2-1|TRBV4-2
CASAVAGGPDEQFF
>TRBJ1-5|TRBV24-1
CATSQDRKGPQHF
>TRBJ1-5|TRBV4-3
CASSQVRGLDQPQHF
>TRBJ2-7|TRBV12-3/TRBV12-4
CASSLTSWGAEQYF
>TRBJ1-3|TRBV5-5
CASSLVSGSGNTIYF
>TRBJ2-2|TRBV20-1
CSAGTYTGELFF
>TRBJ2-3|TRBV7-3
CASSDDGAGGMDTQYF
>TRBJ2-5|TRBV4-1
CASSKGLAGVQETQYF
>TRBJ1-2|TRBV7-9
CATERGINYGYTF
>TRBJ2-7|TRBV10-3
CAISELEQGTGRKGYF
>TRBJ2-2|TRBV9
CASSGVRGELFF
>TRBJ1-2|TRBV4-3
CASSQGIAGRYGYTF
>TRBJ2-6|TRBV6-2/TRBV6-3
CASKITHSGANVLTF
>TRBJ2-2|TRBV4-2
CASSARWPTGELFF
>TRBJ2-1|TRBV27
CASSSIAGPYNEQFF
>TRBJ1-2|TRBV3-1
CASSHPGQVNGYTF
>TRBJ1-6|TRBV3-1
CASSQEGSYNSPLHF
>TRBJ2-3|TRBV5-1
CASSGLGAGTDTQYF
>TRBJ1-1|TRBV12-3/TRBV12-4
CASSYETGTEAFF
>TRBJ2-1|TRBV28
CASSFGTSENEQFF
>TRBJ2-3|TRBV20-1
CSARGTSGSNPQFSTDTQYF
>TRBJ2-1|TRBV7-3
CASSLKGVGEGPRDEQFF
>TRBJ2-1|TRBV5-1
CASSTAAGGQNEQFF
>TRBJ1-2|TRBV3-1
CASSQVPYGYTF
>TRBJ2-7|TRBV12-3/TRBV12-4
CASSRTALYEQYF
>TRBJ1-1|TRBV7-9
CASSPPFGDRTEAFF
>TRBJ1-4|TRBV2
CASGQGNEKLFF
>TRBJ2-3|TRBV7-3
CASSPSGAYTDTQYF
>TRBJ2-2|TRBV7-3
CASSPHARLAGGANTGELFF
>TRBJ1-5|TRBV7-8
CASSLSWGGESNQPQHF
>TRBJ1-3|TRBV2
CASSATGRYSGNTIYF
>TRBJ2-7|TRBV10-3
CAISPTTWEQYF
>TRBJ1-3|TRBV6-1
CASRRDMLLHGHF
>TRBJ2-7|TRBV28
CASSSSLGTREQYF
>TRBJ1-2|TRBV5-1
CASSSSLTAGRGYTF
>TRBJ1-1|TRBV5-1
CASSLAGAVTEAFF